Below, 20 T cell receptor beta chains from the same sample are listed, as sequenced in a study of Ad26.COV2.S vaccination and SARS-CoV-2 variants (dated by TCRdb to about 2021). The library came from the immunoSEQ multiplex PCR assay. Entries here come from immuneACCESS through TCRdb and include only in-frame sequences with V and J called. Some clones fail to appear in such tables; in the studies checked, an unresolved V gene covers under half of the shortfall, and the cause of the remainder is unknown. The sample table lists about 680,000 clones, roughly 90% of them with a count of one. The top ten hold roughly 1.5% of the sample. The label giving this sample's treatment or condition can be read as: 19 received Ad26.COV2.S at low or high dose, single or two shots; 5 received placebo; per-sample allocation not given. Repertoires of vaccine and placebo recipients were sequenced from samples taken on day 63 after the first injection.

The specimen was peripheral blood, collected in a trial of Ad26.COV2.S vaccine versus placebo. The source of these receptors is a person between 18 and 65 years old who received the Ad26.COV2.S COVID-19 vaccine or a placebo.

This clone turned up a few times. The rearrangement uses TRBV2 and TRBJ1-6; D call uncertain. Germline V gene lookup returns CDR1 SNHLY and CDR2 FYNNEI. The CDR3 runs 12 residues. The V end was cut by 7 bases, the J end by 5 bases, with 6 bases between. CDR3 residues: CASKLDNSPLHF. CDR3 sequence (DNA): TGTGCCAGCAAACTCGATAATTCACCCCTCCACTTT.

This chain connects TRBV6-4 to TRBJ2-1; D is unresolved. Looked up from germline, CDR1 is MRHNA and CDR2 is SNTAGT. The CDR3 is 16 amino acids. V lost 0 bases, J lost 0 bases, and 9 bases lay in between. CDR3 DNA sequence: TGTGCCAGCAGTGACTCAGCGAAACGCTCCTACAATGAGCAGTTCTTC. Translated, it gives CASSDSAKRSYNEQFF.

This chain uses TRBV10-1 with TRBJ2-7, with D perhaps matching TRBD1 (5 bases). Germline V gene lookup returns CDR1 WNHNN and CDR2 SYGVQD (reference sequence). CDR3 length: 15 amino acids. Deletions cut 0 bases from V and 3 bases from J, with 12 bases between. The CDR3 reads CASSESLGQGYEQYF. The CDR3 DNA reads TGCGCCAGCAGTGAGTCGTTAGGGCAGGGCTACGAGCAGTACTTC.

The CDR3 nucleotides read TGCAGCGCTTTGACGGTCAGCTCCTACGAGCAGTACTTC. Its protein is CSALTVSSYEQYF. The genes are TRBV29-1 and TRBJ2-7, with D uncertain. Germline V gene lookup returns CDR1 SQVTM and CDR2 ANQGSEA. The CDR3 covers 13 residues. Trimming took 7 bases from V and 0 from J, leaving 13 bases between them.

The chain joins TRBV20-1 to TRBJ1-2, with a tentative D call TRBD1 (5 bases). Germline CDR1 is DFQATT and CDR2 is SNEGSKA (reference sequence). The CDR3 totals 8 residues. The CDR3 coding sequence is TGCAAAGGGGATGGCTACACCTTC. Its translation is CKGDGYTF.

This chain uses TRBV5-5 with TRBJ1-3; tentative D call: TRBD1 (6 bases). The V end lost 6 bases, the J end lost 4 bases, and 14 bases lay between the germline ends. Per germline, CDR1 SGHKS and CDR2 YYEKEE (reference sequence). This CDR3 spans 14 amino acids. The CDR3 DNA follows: TGTGCCAGCAACGCAGGGGCGAACGGAAACACCATATATTTT. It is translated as CASNAGANGNTIYF.

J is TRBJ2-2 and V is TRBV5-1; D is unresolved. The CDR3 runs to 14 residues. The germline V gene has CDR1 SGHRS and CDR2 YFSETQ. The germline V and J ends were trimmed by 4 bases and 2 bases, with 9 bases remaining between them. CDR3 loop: CASSTGGNTGELFF. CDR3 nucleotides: TGCGCCAGCAGCACGGGTGGAAACACCGGGGAGCTGTTTTTT.

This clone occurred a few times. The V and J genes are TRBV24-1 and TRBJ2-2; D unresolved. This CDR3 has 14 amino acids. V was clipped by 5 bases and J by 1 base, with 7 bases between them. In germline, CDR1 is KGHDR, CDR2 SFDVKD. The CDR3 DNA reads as TGTGCCACCAGTGGTTCAGGGAACACCGGGGAGCTGTTTTTT. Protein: CATSGSGNTGELFF.

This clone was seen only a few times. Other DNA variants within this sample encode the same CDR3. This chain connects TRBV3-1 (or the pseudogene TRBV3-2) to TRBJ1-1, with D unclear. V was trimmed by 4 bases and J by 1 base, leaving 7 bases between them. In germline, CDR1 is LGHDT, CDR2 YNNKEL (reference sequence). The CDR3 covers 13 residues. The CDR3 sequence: CASSPLRNTEAFF. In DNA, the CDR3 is TGTGCCAGCAGCCCCCTTCGGAACACTGAAGCTTTCTTT.

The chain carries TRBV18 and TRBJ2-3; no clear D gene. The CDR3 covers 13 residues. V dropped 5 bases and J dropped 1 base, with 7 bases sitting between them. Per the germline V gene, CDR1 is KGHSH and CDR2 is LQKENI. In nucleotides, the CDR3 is TGTGCCAGCTCAGTTGCGGGCACAGATACGCAGTATTTT. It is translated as CASSVAGTDTQYF. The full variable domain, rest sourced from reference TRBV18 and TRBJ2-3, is NAGVMQNPRHLVRRRGQEARLRCSPMKGHSHVYWYRQLPEEGLKFMVYLQKENIIDESGMPKERFSAEFPKEGPSILRIQQVVRGDSAAYFCASSVAGTDTQYFGPGTRLTVL.

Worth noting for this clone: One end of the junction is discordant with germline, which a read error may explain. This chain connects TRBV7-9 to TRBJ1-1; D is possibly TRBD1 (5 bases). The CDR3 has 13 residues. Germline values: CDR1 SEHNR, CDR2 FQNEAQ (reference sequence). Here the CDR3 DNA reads TGTGCCAGCAGCCTCGTTAGGGTCCGGGGCGGTTTTTTT. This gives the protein CASSLVRVRGGFF.

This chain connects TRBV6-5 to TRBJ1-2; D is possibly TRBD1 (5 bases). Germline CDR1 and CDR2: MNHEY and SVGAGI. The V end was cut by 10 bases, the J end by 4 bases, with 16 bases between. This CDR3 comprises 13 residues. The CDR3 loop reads CATLRPGSYGYTF. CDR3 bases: TGTGCCACCCTGCGCCCAGGGAGCTATGGCTACACCTTC.

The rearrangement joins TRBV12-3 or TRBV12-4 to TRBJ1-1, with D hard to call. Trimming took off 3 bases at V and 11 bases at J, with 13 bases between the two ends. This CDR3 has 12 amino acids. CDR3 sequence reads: CASSFHSSLAFF. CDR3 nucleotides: TGTGCCAGCAGTTTTCATAGTTCTTTGGCTTTCTTT.

The CDR3 reads CASSSGQGRIGYTF. The CDR3 DNA is TGCGCCAGCAGCTCTGGACAGGGAAGAATAGGCTACACCTTC. V is TRBV5-1 and J is TRBJ1-2; TRBD1 aligns across 8 bases. CDR3 length equals 14 residues. Trimming cost V 3 bases and J 8 bases; bases outside gene matches: 9. Germline CDR1 and CDR2: SGHRS and YFSETQ. The complete variable domain, with remaining parts taken from reference TRBV5-1 and TRBJ1-2, reads KAGVTQTPRYLIKTRGQQVTLSCSPISGHRSVSWYQQTPGQGLQFLFEYFSETQRNKGNFPGRFSGRQFSNSRSEMNVSTLELGDSALYLCASSSGQGRIGYTFGSGTRLTVV.

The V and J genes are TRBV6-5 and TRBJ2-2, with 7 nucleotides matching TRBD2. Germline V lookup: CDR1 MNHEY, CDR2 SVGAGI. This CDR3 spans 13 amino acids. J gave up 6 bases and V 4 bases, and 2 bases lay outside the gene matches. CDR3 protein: CASSSGLAGELFF. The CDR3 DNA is TGTGCCAGCAGTTCTGGACTAGCCGGGGAGCTGTTTTTT.

This CDR3 is CASSLEPTGRTDTQYF. CDR3 DNA sequence: TGCGCCAGCAGCTTGGAACCGACAGGACGCACAGATACGCAGTATTTT. The chain joins TRBV5-1 to TRBJ2-3, with a weak D call TRBD1 (6 bases). V gave up 0 bases and J gave up 1 base, with 12 bases separating them. Germline CDR1 reads SGHRS; CDR2 reads YFSETQ. This CDR3 has 16 residues.

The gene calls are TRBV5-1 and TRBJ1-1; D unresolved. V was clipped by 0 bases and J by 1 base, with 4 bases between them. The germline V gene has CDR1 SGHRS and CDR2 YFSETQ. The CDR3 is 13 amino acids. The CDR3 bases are TGCGCCAGCAGCTTGGCCAGGAACACTGAAGCTTTCTTT. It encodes CASSLARNTEAFF.

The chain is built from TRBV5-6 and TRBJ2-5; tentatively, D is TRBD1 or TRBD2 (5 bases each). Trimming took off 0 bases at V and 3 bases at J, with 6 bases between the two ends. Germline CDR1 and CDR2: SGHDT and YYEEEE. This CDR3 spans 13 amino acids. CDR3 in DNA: TGTGCCAGCAGCTTGGGAGGGGAAGAGACCCAGTACTTC. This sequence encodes CASSLGGEETQYF.

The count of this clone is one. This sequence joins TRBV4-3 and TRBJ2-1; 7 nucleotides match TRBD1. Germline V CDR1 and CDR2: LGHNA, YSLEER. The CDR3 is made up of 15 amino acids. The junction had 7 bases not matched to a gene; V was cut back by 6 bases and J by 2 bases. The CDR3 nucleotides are TGCGCCAGCAGGTTCCGGGACAGCGCCTACAATGAGCAGTTCTTC. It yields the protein CASRFRDSAYNEQFF.

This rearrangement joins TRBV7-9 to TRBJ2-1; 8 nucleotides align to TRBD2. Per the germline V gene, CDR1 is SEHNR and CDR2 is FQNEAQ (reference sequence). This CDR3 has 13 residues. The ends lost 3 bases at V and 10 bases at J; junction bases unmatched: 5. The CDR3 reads CASSFGGVAEQFF. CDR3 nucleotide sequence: TGTGCCAGCAGCTTCGGGGGGGTGGCGGAGCAGTTCTTC.